The clone carrying this T cell receptor beta chain was seen many times. Its antigen is unknown. This CDR3 is built from 10 residues. Trimming removed 4 bases from V and 5 bases from J, with 0 bases in between. CDR1 MDHEN and CDR2 SYDVKM come from the germline V gene. Time point in this sample: longitudinal time-point 1 (baseline). It was from 2 million PBMCs stored at -80 C that the unsorted libraries were obtained. This record comes from a study of neurological immune-mediated disorders. Synthesis of cDNA used 5'RACE (with 10-nucleotide random UMIs). TCRdb re-analysed the 5' RACE reads in MiXCR, keeping a single row per CDR3 protein. The table records tens of thousands of distinct CDR3 sequences, roughly a tenth of them present only once. General observations from the study: Across subjects, no CDR3 amino acid sequence appeared in expanded clones of more than one subject, a finding that suggested private repertoires in all groups.

Sequenced input: PBMCs. The V gene is TRBV28, the J gene TRBJ1-5, with D hard to call. The origin of this receptor is a man aged 25-45 years in good health. CDR3 coding DNA: TGTGCCAGCAGTTATCAGCCCCAGCATTTT. Translation gives CASSYQPQHF.